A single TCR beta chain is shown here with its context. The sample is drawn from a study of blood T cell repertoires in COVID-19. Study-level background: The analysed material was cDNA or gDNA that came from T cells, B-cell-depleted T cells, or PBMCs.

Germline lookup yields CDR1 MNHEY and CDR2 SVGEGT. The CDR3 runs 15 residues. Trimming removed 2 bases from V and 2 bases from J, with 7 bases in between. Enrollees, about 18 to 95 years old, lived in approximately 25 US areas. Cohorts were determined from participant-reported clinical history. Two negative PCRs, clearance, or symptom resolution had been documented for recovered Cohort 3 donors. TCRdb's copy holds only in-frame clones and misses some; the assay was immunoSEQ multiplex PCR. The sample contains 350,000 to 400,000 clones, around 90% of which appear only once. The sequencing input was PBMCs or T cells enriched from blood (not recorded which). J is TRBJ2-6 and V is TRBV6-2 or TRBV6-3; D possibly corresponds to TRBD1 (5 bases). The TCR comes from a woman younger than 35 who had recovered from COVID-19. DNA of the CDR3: TGTGCCAGCAGTTACGTAGGGGCTGGGGCCAACGTCCTGACTTTC. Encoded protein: CASSYVGAGANVLTF.